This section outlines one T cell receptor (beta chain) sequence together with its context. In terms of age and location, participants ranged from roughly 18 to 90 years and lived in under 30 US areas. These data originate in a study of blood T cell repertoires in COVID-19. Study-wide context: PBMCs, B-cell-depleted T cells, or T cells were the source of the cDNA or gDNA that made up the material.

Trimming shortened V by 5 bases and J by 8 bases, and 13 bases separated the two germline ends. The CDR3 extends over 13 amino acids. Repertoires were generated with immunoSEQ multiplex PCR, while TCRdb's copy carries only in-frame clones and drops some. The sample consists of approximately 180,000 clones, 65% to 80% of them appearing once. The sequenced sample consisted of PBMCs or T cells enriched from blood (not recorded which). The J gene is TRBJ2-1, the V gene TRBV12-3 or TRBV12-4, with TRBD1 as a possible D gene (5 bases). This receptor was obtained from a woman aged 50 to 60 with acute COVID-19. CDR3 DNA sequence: TGTGCCAGCAGTCTTCAACCAGGGTATGAGCAGTTCTTC. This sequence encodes CASSLQPGYEQFF.